Listed here is a single TCR beta chain. This entry comes from a study of blood T cell repertoires in COVID-19. Study at large: From the United States, Italy and Spain came samples of acute and convalescent COVID-19.

Seattle-derived patients entered the study during active infection and were followed longitudinally. Authors' analysis steps: How many nucleated cells were present was estimated from reference gene primer amplification. Method: immunoSEQ multiplex PCR; TCRdb's copy keeps in-frame clones and lacks some. V, J and clone size were drawn from that table, and D and trimming were deduced from the DNA. The sample includes 150,000 to 200,000 clones, roughly 80% of them seen just once. The CDR3 contains 15 residues. Unmatched junction bases numbered 6, after V lost 4 bases and J lost 6 bases. The V gene's germline CDR1 is SGHAT and CDR2 FQNNGV.

This clonotype originated in a woman aged 60-75 years with COVID-19, enrolled during active disease. The chain couples TRBV11-2 to TRBJ2-2, with TRBD2 matching 9 bases. Sample: peripheral blood. In DNA, the CDR3 is TGTGCCAGCAGCTCTGGCGGGAGGGCCTCCGGGGAGCTGTTTTTT. Its translation: CASSSGGRASGELFF.